This record looks at one TCR beta chain sequence and its context. Its target is unknown. With the read ending 3 residues before the CDR3 end, the germline J gene is used to fill in that end. This sample was taken from a study of T cells in women clearing cervical HPV infection. Study as a whole: Women with histologically confirmed HPV16-related CIN3 or worse, 2 with invasive cancer, served as cases. Study observations and caveats: TRBV6-7 relative abundance averaged roughly 0.1% in cases and approximately 0.15% in controls.

Assay: immunoSEQ multiplex PCR; the TCRdb copy retains only in-frame clones and omits some. The sample includes 20,000 to 25,000 clones. The CDR3 extends over 13 amino acids. Germline values: CDR1 MNHEY, CDR2 SMNVEV (reference sequence). Prevalent HPV16 infections were excluded; only incident single HPV16 infections included. The sample consisted of blood buffy coat. This rearrangement joins TRBV27 to TRBJ2-4; the D gene is possibly TRBD1 (5 bases). The clonotype comes from a woman between 18 and 69 years old with a cervical HPV16 infection that either progressed to CIN3+ or cleared (not recorded which). Partial CDR3 DNA: TGTGCCAGCAGTTTAGGGGCAGTAGGGGAT. This sequence encodes CASSLGAVGD. The full CDR3 protein reads CASSLGAVGDQYF.